The T cell receptor (beta chain) described here comes from a study of blood T cell repertoires in COVID-19. As for the study in general: COVID-19 samples, acute and convalescent, were from the United States, Italy and Spain.

The Seattle site enrolled patients during active infection and followed them longitudinally. The V gene's germline CDR1 is KGHDR and CDR2 SFDVKD. This CDR3 contains 13 residues. Trimming stripped 6 bases from V and 3 bases from J, with 7 bases between. Only in-frame clones appear in the TCRdb table, and some are missing; sequencing was by immunoSEQ multiplex PCR. The sample carries 250,000 to 350,000 clones, 80% to 95% recorded once. J is TRBJ2-2 and V is TRBV24-1, with D uncertain. The clonotype comes from a woman younger than 45 with COVID-19, enrolled during active disease. The specimen was peripheral blood. The CDR3 coding sequence is TGTGCCACCAGTCGTTATCACACCGGGGAGCTGTTTTTT. Translation: CATSRYHTGELFF.